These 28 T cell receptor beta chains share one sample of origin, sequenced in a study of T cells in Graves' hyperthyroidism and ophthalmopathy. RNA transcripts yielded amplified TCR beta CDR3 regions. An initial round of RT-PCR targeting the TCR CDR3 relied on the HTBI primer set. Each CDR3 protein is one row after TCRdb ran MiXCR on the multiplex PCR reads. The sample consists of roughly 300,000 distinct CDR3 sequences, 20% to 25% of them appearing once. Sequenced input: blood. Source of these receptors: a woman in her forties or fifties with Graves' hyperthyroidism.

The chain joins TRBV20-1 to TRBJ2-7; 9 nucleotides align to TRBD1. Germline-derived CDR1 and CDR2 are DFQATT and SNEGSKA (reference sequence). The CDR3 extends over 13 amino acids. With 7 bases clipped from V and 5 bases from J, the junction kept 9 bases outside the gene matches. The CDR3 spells CSGIRQGVNEQYF. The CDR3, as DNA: TGCAGTGGGATCCGACAGGGGGTCAACGAGCAGTACTTC.

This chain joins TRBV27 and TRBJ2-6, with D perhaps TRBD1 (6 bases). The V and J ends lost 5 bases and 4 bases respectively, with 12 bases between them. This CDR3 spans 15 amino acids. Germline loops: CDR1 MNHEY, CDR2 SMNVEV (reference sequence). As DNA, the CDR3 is TGTGCCAGCAGTACAGGGTGGTCAGGGGCCAACGTCCTGACTTTC. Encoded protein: CASSTGWSGANVLTF.

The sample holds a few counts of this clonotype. Here the CDR3 DNA reads TGTGCCAGCAGTCGGGACAGATCAGCAACTAATGAAAAACTGTTTTTT. Translating gives CASSRDRSATNEKLFF. The chain has TRBV2 and TRBJ1-4, with TRBD1 matching 7 bases. After removal of 5 bases from V and 0 bases from J, the junction contained 6 bases not matched to a gene. Germline V gives CDR1 SNHLY, CDR2 FYNNEI. The CDR3 is 16 residues long.

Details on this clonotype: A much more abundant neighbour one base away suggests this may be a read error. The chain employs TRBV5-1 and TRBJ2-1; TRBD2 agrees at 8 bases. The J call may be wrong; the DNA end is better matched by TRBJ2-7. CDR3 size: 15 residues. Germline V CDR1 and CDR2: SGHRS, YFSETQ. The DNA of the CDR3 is TGCGCCAGCAGCTCCGAGACTAGCGCATACAATGAGCAGTACTTC. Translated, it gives CASSSETSAYNEQYF.

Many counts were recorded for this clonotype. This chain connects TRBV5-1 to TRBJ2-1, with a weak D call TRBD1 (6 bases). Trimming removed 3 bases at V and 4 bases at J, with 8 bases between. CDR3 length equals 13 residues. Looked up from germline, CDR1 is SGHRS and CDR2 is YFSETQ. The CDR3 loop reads CASSWDKYNEQFF. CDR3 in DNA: TGCGCCAGCAGCTGGGACAAATACAATGAGCAGTTCTTC.

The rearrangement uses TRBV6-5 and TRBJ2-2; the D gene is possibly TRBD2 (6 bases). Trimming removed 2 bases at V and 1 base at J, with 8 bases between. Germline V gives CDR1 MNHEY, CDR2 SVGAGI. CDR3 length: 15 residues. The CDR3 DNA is TGTGCCAGCAGTTACGGGAGGCAGAACACCGGGGAGCTGTTTTTT. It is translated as CASSYGRQNTGELFF.

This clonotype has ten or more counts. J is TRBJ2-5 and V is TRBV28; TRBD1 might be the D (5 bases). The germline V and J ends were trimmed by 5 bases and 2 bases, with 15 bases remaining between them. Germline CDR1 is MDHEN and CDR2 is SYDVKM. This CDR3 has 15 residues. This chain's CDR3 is CASSPLAAGQETQYF. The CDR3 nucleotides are TGTGCCAGCAGTCCACTGGCAGCAGGGCAAGAGACCCAGTACTTC.

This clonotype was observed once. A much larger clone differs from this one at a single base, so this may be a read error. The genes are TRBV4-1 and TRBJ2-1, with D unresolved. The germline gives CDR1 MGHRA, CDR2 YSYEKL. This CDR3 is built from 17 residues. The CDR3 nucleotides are TGCGCCAGCAGCCAAGATTCAACCTCTCGGGCTTACAGTGAGCAGTTCTTC. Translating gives CASSQDSTSRAYSEQFF.

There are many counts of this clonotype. The CDR3 region is CASSRESYNEQFF. The CDR3, as DNA: TGTGCCAGCAGCAGGGAATCCTACAATGAGCAGTTCTTC. The V and J genes are TRBV6-1 and TRBJ2-1; perhaps TRBD1 as D (5 bases). CDR1 and CDR2 from the germline V gene are MNHNS and SASEGT. The CDR3 covers 13 residues. With 6 bases removed from V and 1 base from J, the gap between germline ends came to 7 bases.

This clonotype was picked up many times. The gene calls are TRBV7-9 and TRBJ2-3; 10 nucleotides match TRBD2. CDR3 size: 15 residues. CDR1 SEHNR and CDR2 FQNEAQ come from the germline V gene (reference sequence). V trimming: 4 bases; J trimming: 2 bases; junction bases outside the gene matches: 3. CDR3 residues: CASSSLAGNTDTQYF. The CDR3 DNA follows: TGTGCCAGCAGCTCACTAGCGGGGAACACAGATACGCAGTATTTT.

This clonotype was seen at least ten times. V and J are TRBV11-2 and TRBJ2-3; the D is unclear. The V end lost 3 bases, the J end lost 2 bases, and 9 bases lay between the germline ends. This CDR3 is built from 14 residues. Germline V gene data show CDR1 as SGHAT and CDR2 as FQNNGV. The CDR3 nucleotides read TGTGCCAGCAGCTTTAGTCCTTCCACAGATACGCAGTATTTT. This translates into CASSFSPSTDTQYF.

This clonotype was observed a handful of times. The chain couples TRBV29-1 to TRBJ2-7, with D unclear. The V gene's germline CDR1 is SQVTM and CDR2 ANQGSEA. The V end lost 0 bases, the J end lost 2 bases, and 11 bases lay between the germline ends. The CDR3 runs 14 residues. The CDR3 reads CSVEEARDPYEQYF. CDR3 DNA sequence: TGCAGCGTTGAAGAGGCGAGAGACCCCTACGAGCAGTACTTC.

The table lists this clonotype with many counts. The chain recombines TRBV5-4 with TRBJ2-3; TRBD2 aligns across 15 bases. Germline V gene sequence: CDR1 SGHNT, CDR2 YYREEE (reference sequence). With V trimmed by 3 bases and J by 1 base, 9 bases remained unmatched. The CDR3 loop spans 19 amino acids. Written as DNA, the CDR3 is TGTGCCAGCAGCTCCCCTCGGACTAGCGGGGGGGAAGGCACAGATACGCAGTATTTT. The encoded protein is CASSSPRTSGGEGTDTQYF.

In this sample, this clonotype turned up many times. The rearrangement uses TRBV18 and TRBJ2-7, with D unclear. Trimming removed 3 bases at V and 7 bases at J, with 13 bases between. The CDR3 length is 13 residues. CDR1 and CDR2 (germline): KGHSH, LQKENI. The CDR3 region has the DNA TGTGCCAGCTCACCTAGGCCATACGGGGAGCAGTACTTC. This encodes CASSPRPYGEQYF. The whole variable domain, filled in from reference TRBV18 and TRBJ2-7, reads NAGVMQNPRHLVRRRGQEARLRCSPMKGHSHVYWYRQLPEEGLKFMVYLQKENIIDESGMPKERFSAEFPKEGPSILRIQQVVRGDSAAYFCASSPRPYGEQYFGPGTRLTVT.

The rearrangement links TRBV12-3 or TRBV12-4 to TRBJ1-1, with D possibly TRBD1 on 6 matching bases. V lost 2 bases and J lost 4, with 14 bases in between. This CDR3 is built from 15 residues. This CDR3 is CASSLQGGIATEAFF. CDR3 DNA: TGTGCCAGCAGTTTACAAGGGGGTATTGCCACTGAAGCTTTCTTT.

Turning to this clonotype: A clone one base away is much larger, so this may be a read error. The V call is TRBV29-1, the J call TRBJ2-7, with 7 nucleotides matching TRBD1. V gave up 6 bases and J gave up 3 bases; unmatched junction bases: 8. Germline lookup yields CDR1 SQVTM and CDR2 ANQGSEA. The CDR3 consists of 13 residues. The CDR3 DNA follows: TGCAGCGTGGAGACAGGGTTTGGCTACGAGCAGTACTTC. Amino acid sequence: CSVETGFGYEQYF.

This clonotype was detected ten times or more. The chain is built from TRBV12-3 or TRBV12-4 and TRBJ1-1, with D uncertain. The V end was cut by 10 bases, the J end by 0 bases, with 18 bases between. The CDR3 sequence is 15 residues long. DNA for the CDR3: TGTGCCATTGCGAACAGAACTTCAATGAACACTGAAGCTTTCTTT. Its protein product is CAIANRTSMNTEAFF.

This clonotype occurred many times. CDR3 protein: CASSPQGAGHNEQFF. In nucleotides, the CDR3 is TGTGCCAGCAGCCCACAGGGTGCGGGACACAATGAGCAGTTCTTC. The V gene is TRBV11-3, the J gene TRBJ2-1, with D perhaps being TRBD1 or TRBD2 (6 bases each). CDR3 size: 15 residues. The V gene's germline CDR1 is SGHNT and CDR2 YENEEA. V lost 5 bases and J 5 bases, leaving 16 bases between the germline ends.

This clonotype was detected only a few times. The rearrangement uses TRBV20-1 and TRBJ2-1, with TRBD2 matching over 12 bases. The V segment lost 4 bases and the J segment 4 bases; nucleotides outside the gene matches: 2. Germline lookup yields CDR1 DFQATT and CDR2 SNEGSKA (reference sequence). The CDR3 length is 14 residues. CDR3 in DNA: TGCAGTGCTACCGGACTAGCGGGGTACAATGAGCAGTTCTTC. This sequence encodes CSATGLAGYNEQFF.

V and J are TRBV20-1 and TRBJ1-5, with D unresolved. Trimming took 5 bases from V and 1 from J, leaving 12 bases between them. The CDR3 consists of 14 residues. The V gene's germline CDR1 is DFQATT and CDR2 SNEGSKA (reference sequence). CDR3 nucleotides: TGCAGTGCTTCCTTAGGGCCCAGCAATCAGCCCCAGCATTTT. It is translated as CSASLGPSNQPQHF.

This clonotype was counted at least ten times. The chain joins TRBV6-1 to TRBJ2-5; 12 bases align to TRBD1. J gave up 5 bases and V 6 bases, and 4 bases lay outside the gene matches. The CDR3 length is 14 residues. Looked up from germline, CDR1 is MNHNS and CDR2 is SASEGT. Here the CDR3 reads CASSEGQGAETQYF. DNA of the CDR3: TGTGCCAGCAGCGAGGGACAGGGGGCTGAGACCCAGTACTTC.

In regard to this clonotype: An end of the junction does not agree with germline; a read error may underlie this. The CDR3 loop is CAWGRSGRPYSEQFF. CDR3 nucleotides: TGTGCCTGGGGAAGGAGCGGGAGGCCCTACAGTGAGCAGTTCTTC. The V gene is TRBV30, the J gene TRBJ2-1, with 9 bases that match TRBD2. Germline V gene lookup returns CDR1 GTSNPN and CDR2 SVGIG (reference sequence). The CDR3 contains 15 residues.

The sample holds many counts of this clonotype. The CDR3 DNA sequence: TGTGCCAGCAGCGTAGCGGGAGTTAGCACAGATACGCAGTATTTT. This sequence encodes CASSVAGVSTDTQYF. The chain carries TRBV9 and TRBJ2-3, with a weak D call TRBD2 (6 bases). This CDR3 spans 15 amino acids. The ends were cut back, 0 bases at V and 0 bases at J, with 8 bases in the middle. Germline assignment: CDR1 SGDLS and CDR2 YYNGEE.

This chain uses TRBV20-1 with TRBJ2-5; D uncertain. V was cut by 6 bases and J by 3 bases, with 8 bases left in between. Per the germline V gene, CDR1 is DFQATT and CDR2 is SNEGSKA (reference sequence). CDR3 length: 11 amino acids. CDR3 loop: CSASEKETQYF. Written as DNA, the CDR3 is TGCAGTGCGAGCGAGAAAGAGACCCAGTACTTC.

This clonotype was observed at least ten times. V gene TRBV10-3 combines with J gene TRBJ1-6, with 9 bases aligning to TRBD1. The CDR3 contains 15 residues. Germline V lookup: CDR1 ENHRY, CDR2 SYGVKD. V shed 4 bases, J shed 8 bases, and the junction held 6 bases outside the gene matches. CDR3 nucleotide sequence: TGTGCCATCAGTGCCCAGGGACAGGGCGATTCACCCCTCCACTTT. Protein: CAISAQGQGDSPLHF.

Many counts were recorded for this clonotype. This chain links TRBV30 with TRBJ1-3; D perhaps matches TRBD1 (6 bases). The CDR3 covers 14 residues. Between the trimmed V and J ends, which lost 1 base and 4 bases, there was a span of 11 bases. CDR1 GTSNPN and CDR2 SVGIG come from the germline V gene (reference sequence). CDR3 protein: CAWSGRGLGNTIYF. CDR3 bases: TGTGCCTGGAGTGGCCGGGGGCTCGGAAACACCATATATTTT.

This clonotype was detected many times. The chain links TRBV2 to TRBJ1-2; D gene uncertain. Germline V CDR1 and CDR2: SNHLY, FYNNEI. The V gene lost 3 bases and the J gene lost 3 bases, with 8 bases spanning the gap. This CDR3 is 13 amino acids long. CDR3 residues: CASSDGEDYGYTF. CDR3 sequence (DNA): TGTGCCAGCAGTGATGGAGAAGACTATGGCTACACCTTC.

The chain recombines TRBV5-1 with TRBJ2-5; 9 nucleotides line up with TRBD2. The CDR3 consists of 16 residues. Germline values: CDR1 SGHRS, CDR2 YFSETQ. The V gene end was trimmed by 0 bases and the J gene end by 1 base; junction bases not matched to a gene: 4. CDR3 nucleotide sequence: TGCGCCAGCAGCTTGGCAGCGGGGGGATCCCAAGAGACCCAGTACTTC. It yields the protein CASSLAAGGSQETQYF.